The text below deals with one TCR beta chain. The data originate from a study of blood T cell repertoires in COVID-19. Study in general: PBMCs, B-cell-depleted T cells, or T cells were the source of the cDNA or gDNA that made up the material.

Original processing methods: The authors estimated nucleated cell counts from reference gene primer amplification. The data were produced by immunoSEQ multiplex PCR, yet TCRdb's version contains in-frame clones alone and is incomplete. V, J and clone size derive from that table, while D and trimming were established from the DNA sequence. The sample has some 140,000 clones, around 84% seen once. The CDR3 length is 16 residues. Germline V gives CDR1 SEHNR, CDR2 FQNEAQ (reference sequence). The V and J ends lost 5 bases and 1 base, in that order; junction bases with no gene match: 8. Individuals aged about 18 to 89 years were recruited from 24 US areas.

This receptor was taken from a man in his forties with acute COVID-19. Material for sequencing was PBMCs or T cells enriched from blood (not recorded which). J is TRBJ1-1 and V is TRBV7-9; 9 bases are shared with TRBD1. The CDR3 is CASSPGTGRTNTEAFF. As DNA, the CDR3 is TGTGCCAGCAGCCCTGGGACAGGGAGGACGAACACTGAAGCTTTCTTT.